This T cell receptor beta chain was sequenced in a study of blood T cell repertoires in COVID-19. This clone appeared once. The table came from immunoSEQ multiplex PCR; TCRdb's copy has only in-frame clones and leaves some out. Here the sample spans 200,000 to 250,000 clones, around 83% being singletons. V was pared by 4 bases and J by 3 bases, with 5 bases of the junction left unmatched. The germline gives CDR1 SGHAT, CDR2 FQNNGV. The CDR3 covers 16 residues. The source is a man aged 40-49 years with acute or convalescent COVID-19. Sequencing was carried out using peripheral blood. The chain carries TRBV11-2 and TRBJ2-1, with 11 bases lining up with TRBD2. CDR3 in DNA: TGTGCCAGCAGCTCCCTAGCGGGGGGAAACTACAATGAGCAGTTCTTC. Protein: CASSSLAGGNYNEQFF.